These 6 T cell receptor beta chains share one sample of origin, sequenced in a study of blood T cell repertoires in COVID-19. The data were produced by immunoSEQ multiplex PCR, yet TCRdb's version contains in-frame clones alone and is incomplete. The data hold roughly 500,000 clones, with around nine tenths observed a single time. The material sequenced was PBMCs or T cells enriched from blood (not recorded which). All receptors come from a woman aged 35 to 49 who had recovered from COVID-19.

V usage is TRBV7-2 and J usage is TRBJ1-3; D is unclear. With 4 bases removed from V and 1 base from J, the gap between germline ends came to 8 bases. Germline assignment: CDR1 SGHTA and CDR2 FQGNSA. This CDR3 has 14 amino acids. In DNA, the CDR3 is TGTGCCAGCAGCTCAGCCGGGTCTGGAAACACCATATATTTT. Protein: CASSSAGSGNTIYF.

This sequence joins TRBV12-5 and TRBJ2-7, with 7 nucleotides matching TRBD1. The CDR3 length is 12 residues. Germline CDR1 reads LGHNT; CDR2 reads FRNRAP. J lost 6 bases, V lost 6 bases, and 5 bases had no gene match. The CDR3 nucleotides read TGTGCTAGTGGACAGGGGTTTTCCGAGCAGTACTTC. Amino acid sequence: CASGQGFSEQYF.

The V gene is TRBV27, the J gene TRBJ1-6; the D is unclear. The CDR3 consists of 15 residues. CDR1 and CDR2 (germline): MNHEY, SMNVEV (reference sequence). V was trimmed by 2 bases and J by 8 bases, leaving 13 bases between them. The CDR3 is CASSLEVTRDSPLHF. The CDR3 bases are TGTGCCAGCAGTTTAGAGGTTACTCGGGATTCACCCCTCCACTTT.

This clone was counted once. The chain carries TRBV4-1 and TRBJ1-2; the match to TRBD1 covers 7 bases. The CDR3 consists of 17 residues. Germline loops: CDR1 MGHRA, CDR2 YSYEKL. Unmatched junction bases numbered 15, after V lost 0 bases and J lost 8 bases. CDR3 in amino acids: CASSQDDRGRYFLGYTF. CDR3 sequence (DNA): TGCGCCAGCAGCCAAGATGATAGGGGGCGCTACTTCCTGGGCTACACCTTC.

The V call is TRBV29-1, the J call TRBJ2-7, with 10 bases aligning to TRBD2. The CDR3 loop spans 15 amino acids. The V gene's germline CDR1 is SQVTM and CDR2 ANQGSEA. V shed 0 bases and J 3 bases; nucleotides not matched to a gene: 5. CDR3 residues: CSVEEGSSGSYEQYF. The CDR3 nucleotides are TGCAGCGTTGAAGAAGGGTCTAGCGGGAGCTACGAGCAGTACTTC.

This clone was found a few times. V gene TRBV6-5 combines with J gene TRBJ1-2; D is ambiguous. Germline values: CDR1 MNHEY, CDR2 SVGAGI. The germline V and J ends were trimmed by 7 bases and 1 base, with 13 bases remaining between them. This CDR3 is 14 amino acids long. This CDR3 reads CASTRIGLNYGYTF. The CDR3 DNA reads TGTGCCAGCACCAGAATAGGACTTAACTATGGCTACACCTTC.